Sequencing of this T cell receptor (beta chain) was carried out in a study of blood T cell repertoires in COVID-19. CDR3 length: 14 residues. V was trimmed by 7 bases and J by 5 bases, leaving 17 bases between them. The germline CDR1 and CDR2 sequences are SNHLY and FYNNEI. The method was immunoSEQ multiplex PCR; TCRdb's version includes in-frame clones alone and lacks a portion of them. The table includes around 150,000 clones, 75% to 80% detected once. This receptor was identified in a woman aged 50 to 60 who had recovered from COVID-19. The genes are TRBV2 and TRBJ2-5, with D maybe TRBD2 (5 bases). Sequencing input: PBMCs or T cells enriched from blood (not recorded which). The CDR3 DNA reads TGTGCCAGCACCGCACGACCCCGCGGGGAGACCCAGTACTTC. Its protein product is CASTARPRGETQYF.